What follows are 11 T cell receptor beta chains derived from one specimen sequenced in a study of blood T cell repertoires in COVID-19. Here immunoSEQ multiplex PCR was the method, and the copy in TCRdb shows in-frame clones only, minus some. The profile shows about 300,000 clones, about 83% of them singletons. Sequencing used peripheral blood. Receptors were obtained from a woman aged 45-59 years with acute or convalescent COVID-19.

CDR3 in amino acids: CASSLGTRYGYTF. The CDR3 DNA reads as TGTGCCAGCAGCTTAGGGACACGCTATGGCTACACCTTC. This chain uses TRBV5-8 with TRBJ1-2; D possibly corresponds to TRBD1 (6 bases). Germline CDR1 reads SGHTS; CDR2 reads YDEGEE. The CDR3 has 13 residues. V was clipped by 2 bases and J by 4 bases, with 9 bases between them. Filled out from reference TRBV5-8 and TRBJ1-2, the complete variable domain reads EAGVTQSPTHLIKTRGQQATLRCSPISGHTSVYWYQQALGLGLQFLLWYDEGEERNRGNFPPRFSGRQFPNYSSELNVNALELEDSALYLCASSLGTRYGYTFGSGTRLTVV.

The chain uses TRBV7-9 and TRBJ2-3, with D possibly TRBD1 on 6 matching bases. Germline loops: CDR1 SEHNR, CDR2 FQNEAQ (reference sequence). CDR3 length equals 17 residues. The V and J ends lost 3 bases and 2 bases respectively, with 18 bases between them. In DNA form, the CDR3 reads TGTGCCAGCAGCTTGGATATTGGCAGGGGTTTCACAGATACGCAGTATTTT. Translation: CASSLDIGRGFTDTQYF.

The chain is built from TRBV7-9 and TRBJ1-1; maybe TRBD1 (5 bases). Trimming removed 6 bases from V and 0 bases from J, with 17 bases in between. Germline CDR1 is SEHNR and CDR2 is FQNEAQ (reference sequence). This CDR3 spans 16 amino acids. DNA for the CDR3: TGTGCCAGCAGATCAAAAAGACAGAACCTGAACACTGAAGCTTTCTTT. Protein sequence: CASRSKRQNLNTEAFF. The whole variable domain, remainder taken from reference TRBV7-9 and TRBJ1-1, is DTGVSQNPRHKITKRGQNVTFRCDPISEHNRLYWYRQTLGQGPEFLTYFQNEAQLEKSRLLSDRFSAERPKGSFSTLEIQRTEQGDSAMYLCASRSKRQNLNTEAFFGQGTRLTVV.

The CDR3 nucleotides are TGTGCCAGCTCTCCGCCCCGTTTTGAACAGCAGAACAATGAGCAGTTCTTC. Amino acids: CASSPPRFEQQNNEQFF. The gene calls are TRBV18 and TRBJ2-1; D is ambiguous. V lost 6 bases and J lost 5, with 23 bases in between. CDR1 and CDR2 from the germline V gene are KGHSH and LQKENI. There are 17 residues in the CDR3. The whole variable domain, filled in from reference TRBV18 and TRBJ2-1, reads NAGVMQNPRHLVRRRGQEARLRCSPMKGHSHVYWYRQLPEEGLKFMVYLQKENIIDESGMPKERFSAEFPKEGPSILRIQQVVRGDSAAYFCASSPPRFEQQNNEQFFGPGTRLTVL.

V usage is TRBV2 and J usage is TRBJ2-7; TRBD1 agrees at 7 bases. The germline gives CDR1 SNHLY, CDR2 FYNNEI. The CDR3 totals 14 residues. V lost 6 bases to trimming and J lost 0 bases; unmatched junction nucleotides: 5. CDR3 nucleotides: TGTGCCAGCAGAGCCGGGACAGCCTCCTACGAGCAGTACTTC. It translates to CASRAGTASYEQYF.

This rearrangement joins TRBV29-1 to TRBJ1-2, with a possible D match to TRBD1 (6 bases). Germline loops: CDR1 SQVTM, CDR2 ANQGSEA. The CDR3 sequence is 16 residues long. V was pared by 6 bases and J by 1 base, with 21 bases between. CDR3 nucleotides: TGCAGCGTGGAGAGCGGACAGACAATCCTTAACTATGGCTACACCTTC. Translation: CSVESGQTILNYGYTF. Supplemented by reference TRBV29-1 and TRBJ1-2, the full variable domain reads SAVISQKPSRDICQRGTSLTIQCQVDSQVTMMFWYRQQPGQSLTLIATANQGSEATYESGFVIDKFPISRPNLTFSTLTVSNMSPEDSSIYLCSVESGQTILNYGYTFGSGTRLTVV.

V gene TRBV7-2 combines with J gene TRBJ1-4; 7 bases agree with TRBD1. The trim removed 1 base at V and 7 bases at J, leaving 3 bases unmatched. The CDR3 is 14 residues long. Germline CDR1 SGHTA, CDR2 FQGNSA. CDR3 sequence: CASSLGQGGEKLFF. In DNA, the CDR3 is TGTGCCAGCAGCTTAGGACAGGGAGGTGAAAAACTGTTTTTT.

The rearrangement uses TRBV5-6 and TRBJ1-5; 8 bases are a match to TRBD1. CDR1 and CDR2 (germline): SGHDT, YYEEEE. V was clipped by 1 base and J by 6 bases; unmatched bases: 3. The CDR3 is made up of 14 amino acids. This chain's CDR3 is CASSLQGAGQPQHF. In nucleotides, the CDR3 is TGTGCCAGCAGCTTGCAGGGGGCAGGTCAGCCCCAGCATTTT.

The J gene is TRBJ1-2, the V gene TRBV19; no definite D call. The CDR3 spans 14 residues. Trimming pared 5 bases from V and 2 bases from J, leaving 12 bases between. Looked up from germline, CDR1 is LNHDA and CDR2 is SQIVND (reference sequence). CDR3 coding DNA: TGTGCCAGTAGTCCGCGGAGAGCAAACTATGGCTACACCTTC. This translates into CASSPRRANYGYTF.

This clone was recorded only once. The rearrangement joins TRBV15 to TRBJ2-4, with a weak D call TRBD1 (5 bases). CDR1 LNHNV and CDR2 YYDKDF come from the germline V gene (reference sequence). V was cut by 8 bases and J by 3 bases, with 8 bases left in between. The CDR3 is 12 amino acids. In DNA, the CDR3 is TGTGCCACCCAAGGGGTCAAAAACATTCAGTACTTC. Its protein product is CATQGVKNIQYF.

This clone has a handful of counts. The rearrangement uses TRBV2 and TRBJ1-5; the D gene is possibly TRBD1 (6 bases). Trimming stripped 6 bases from V and 5 bases from J, with 14 bases between. The germline CDR1 and CDR2 sequences are SNHLY and FYNNEI. The CDR3 contains 14 residues. CDR3 region: CASSPGHTYQPQHF. CDR3 coding DNA: TGTGCCAGCAGCCCGGGACACACTTATCAGCCCCAGCATTTT.